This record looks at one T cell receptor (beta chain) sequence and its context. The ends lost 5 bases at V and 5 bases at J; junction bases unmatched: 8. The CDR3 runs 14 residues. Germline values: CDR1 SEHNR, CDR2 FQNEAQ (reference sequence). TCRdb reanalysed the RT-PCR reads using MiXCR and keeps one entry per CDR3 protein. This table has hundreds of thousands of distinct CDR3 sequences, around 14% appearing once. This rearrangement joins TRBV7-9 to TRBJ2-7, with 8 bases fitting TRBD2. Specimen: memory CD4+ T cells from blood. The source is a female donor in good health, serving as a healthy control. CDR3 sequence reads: CASSPSGGINEQYF. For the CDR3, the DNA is TGTGCCAGCAGCCCGAGCGGGGGTATCAACGAGCAGTACTTC.